This TCR beta chain was obtained from a study of control samples from healthy donors and cancer patients. Sequencing was performed with immunoSEQ multiplex PCR; in TCRdb, only in-frame clones are kept and a portion is missing. The sample shows roughly 120,000 clones, around 93% of them seen only once. This CDR3 has 14 amino acids. CDR1 LNHDA and CDR2 SQIVND come from the germline V gene (reference sequence). The V end lost 7 bases, the J end lost 1 base, and 12 bases lay between the germline ends. The clonotype was recovered from a man over 45 with head and neck cancer. The chain couples TRBV19 to TRBJ2-3; D not certain. The sample comprised PBMCs. The CDR3 DNA follows: TGTGCCAGTAAGCTGGTCGTAGGCACAGATACGCAGTATTTT. It specifies CASKLVVGTDTQYF.